The sequence of this T cell receptor (beta chain) was determined in a study of technical replicates of blood from several donors. The CDR3 is made up of 14 amino acids. The germline V and J ends were trimmed by 9 bases and 2 bases, with 17 bases remaining between them. CDR1 and CDR2 (germline): KGHSH, LQKENI. Produced via immunoSEQ multiplex PCR; TCRdb's table is partial and in-frame only. In the table there are around 75,000 clones, 75% to 95% of which are singletons. The receptor's source is a human donor in good health. The V call is TRBV18, the J call TRBJ2-7, with D possibly TRBD1 on 6 matching bases. Sequencing input: T cells isolated from PBMCs. This CDR3 reads CASSGRDIPYEQYF. CDR3 nucleotides: TGTGCCAGTTCTGGCAGGGACATCCCCTACGAGCAGTACTTC.